The source of this T cell receptor beta chain is a study of blood T cell repertoires in COVID-19. Whole-study context: The United States, Italy and Spain supplied acute and convalescent COVID-19 samples. PBMCs, B-cell-depleted T cells, or T cells were the source of the cDNA or gDNA that made up the material.

The authors' processing: Amplification from reference gene primers served as the basis for estimated nucleated cell counts. Clones were sequenced by immunoSEQ multiplex PCR, and TCRdb holds only the in-frame ones, with some missing. The V and J calls and clone size were taken over from that table, and D and trimming were inferred from the DNA. The sample carries fewer than 250,000 clones, 88% recorded once. The germline V gene has CDR1 SNHLY and CDR2 FYNNEI. Unmatched junction bases numbered 4, after V lost 5 bases and J lost 6 bases. The CDR3 is 15 amino acids. The source of this sequence is a woman aged 60 to 75 with acute or convalescent COVID-19. The chain uses TRBV2 and TRBJ2-1; 13 positions agree with TRBD2. Sequencing was performed on peripheral blood. CDR3: CASSTGTSGINEQFF. The CDR3 nucleotides are TGTGCCAGCAGTACCGGGACTAGCGGGATCAATGAGCAGTTCTTC.